What follows are 30 T cell receptor beta chains derived from one specimen sequenced in a study of cytomegalovirus exposure and HLA in healthy donors. This PCR relied on a set of 60 Vbeta primers and 13 Jbeta primers. Here immunoSEQ multiplex PCR was the method, and the copy in TCRdb shows in-frame clones only, minus some. Seen here are about 77,000 clones, over 70% observed once, and the top ten hold 7.2%. Sequenced: PBMCs. Receptors were obtained from a woman between 40 and 50 years old in good health and CMV-seronegative.

There are a few counts of this clone. V is TRBV11-2 and J is TRBJ2-1; 9 nucleotides line up with TRBD2. V dropped 1 base and J dropped 8; count of bases not matched to a gene: 9. CDR1 and CDR2 (germline): SGHAT, FQNNGV. CDR3 length equals 16 residues. In DNA, the CDR3 is TGTGCCAGCAGCTTAGGTCTGGCTAGCGGGATCTATGAGCAGTTCTTC. Amino acids: CASSLGLASGIYEQFF.

This clone was observed a single time. V usage is TRBV29-1 and J usage is TRBJ1-4; 10 bases map to TRBD1. Per the germline V gene, CDR1 is SQVTM and CDR2 is ANQGSEA. Losses at the gene ends were 1 base for V and 8 bases for J; bases not matched to a gene: 4. The length of the CDR3 is 14 residues. CDR3 loop: CSVEGTGGREKLFF. The CDR3 DNA follows: TGCAGCGTTGAAGGGACAGGGGGTAGGGAAAAACTGTTTTTT.

Comments on this clone: This CDR3 is also generated by other DNA sequences in the sample. The chain uses TRBV7-9 and TRBJ2-7; TRBD2 aligns across 7 bases. The CDR3 sequence is 12 residues long. Per the germline V gene, CDR1 is SEHNR and CDR2 is FQNEAQ (reference sequence). Trimming removed 1 base from V and 7 bases from J; junction bases left unmatched: 1. CDR3 bases: TGTGCCAGCAGCTTAGGCGGGGGTGAGCAGTACTTC. Protein sequence: CASSLGGGEQYF. Full variable domain (remainder filled in from reference TRBV7-9 and TRBJ2-7): DTGVSQNPRHKITKRGQNVTFRCDPISEHNRLYWYRQTLGQGPEFLTYFQNEAQLEKSRLLSDRFSAERPKGSFSTLEIQRTEQGDSAMYLCASSLGGGEQYFGPGTRLTVT.

The rearrangement links TRBV19 to TRBJ1-4, with D maybe TRBD1 (6 bases). The germline V gene has CDR1 LNHDA and CDR2 SQIVND (reference sequence). The CDR3 has 14 residues. The ends were cut back, 3 bases at V and 6 bases at J, with 11 bases in the middle. The CDR3 spells CASSMPSGDEKLFF. DNA for the CDR3: TGTGCCAGTAGTATGCCGTCAGGGGATGAAAAACTGTTTTTT.

The genes are TRBV7-9 and TRBJ2-1, with 8 positions matching TRBD2. The CDR3 covers 16 residues. Germline loops: CDR1 SEHNR, CDR2 FQNEAQ (reference sequence). V trimming: 1 base; J trimming: 2 bases; junction bases outside the gene matches: 4. The CDR3: CASSLGAGVAYNEQFF. The CDR3 nucleotides are TGTGCCAGCAGCTTAGGAGCGGGAGTCGCCTACAATGAGCAGTTCTTC. The whole variable domain, filled in from reference TRBV7-9 and TRBJ2-1, reads DTGVSQNPRHKITKRGQNVTFRCDPISEHNRLYWYRQTLGQGPEFLTYFQNEAQLEKSRLLSDRFSAERPKGSFSTLEIQRTEQGDSAMYLCASSLGAGVAYNEQFFGPGTRLTVL.

The V and J genes are TRBV28 and TRBJ1-2; 8 bases map to TRBD1. CDR3 size: 16 residues. The V segment lost 2 bases and the J segment 0 bases; nucleotides outside the gene matches: 5. Germline V gene lookup returns CDR1 MDHEN and CDR2 SYDVKM. The CDR3 loop reads CASSLTTGVPNYGYTF. The CDR3 nucleotides read TGTGCCAGCAGTTTAACGACAGGGGTTCCTAACTATGGCTACACCTTC.

This chain links TRBV4-1 with TRBJ2-7; unclear D gene. The V gene's germline CDR1 is MGHRA and CDR2 YSYEKL. V was cut by 5 bases and J by 4 bases, with 18 bases left in between. This CDR3 is 15 amino acids long. The CDR3: CASSLRTDSGYEQYF. The CDR3 DNA is TGCGCCAGCAGCTTACGAACCGACTCTGGGTACGAGCAGTACTTC.

This sequence joins TRBV18 and TRBJ2-7, with 8 bases fitting TRBD1. This CDR3 region has 19 residues. The J segment lost 9 bases and the V segment lost 2 bases, leaving 24 bases of the junction unmatched. CDR1 and CDR2 from the germline V gene are KGHSH and LQKENI. The CDR3 protein is CASSPIPPRQGRRDFGQYF. The CDR3 coding sequence is TGTGCCAGCTCACCAATCCCCCCCCGACAGGGGCGGAGGGATTTCGGGCAGTACTTC.

This clone has only a few counts. The rearrangement joins TRBV9 to TRBJ2-7; possibly TRBD2 for D (6 bases). With 4 bases removed from V and 1 base from J, the gap between germline ends came to 12 bases. The CDR3 loop spans 14 amino acids. Germline CDR1 and CDR2: SGDLS and YYNGEE. The CDR3 DNA reads as TGTGCCAGCAGCCCAGTGGCGGGGTCCTACGAGCAGTACTTC. It is translated as CASSPVAGSYEQYF.

J is TRBJ1-4 and V is TRBV6-1, with TRBD1 as a possible D gene (6 bases). CDR1 is MNHNS and CDR2 is SASEGT in the germline V gene. The CDR3 covers 17 residues. V was cut by 3 bases and J by 2 bases, with 16 bases left in between. The CDR3: CASSDPTGIRTNEKLFF. The CDR3, as DNA: TGTGCCAGCAGTGACCCCACAGGGATTCGGACTAATGAAAAACTGTTTTTT.

This clone was counted a few times. This chain uses TRBV2 with TRBJ1-2, with D uncertain. Trimming removed 3 bases at V and 5 bases at J, with 16 bases between. This CDR3 is 15 amino acids long. Germline V gene data show CDR1 as SNHLY and CDR2 as FYNNEI. As DNA, the CDR3 is TGTGCCAGCAGTGAGACCGGGGAATTTAGGTATGGCTACACCTTC. Encoded protein: CASSETGEFRYGYTF.

This chain uses TRBV5-1 with TRBJ2-2; 12 nucleotides line up with TRBD1. Germline V gene lookup returns CDR1 SGHRS and CDR2 YFSETQ. The CDR3 has 18 amino acids. Trimming cost V 2 bases and J 3 bases; bases outside gene matches: 8. In nucleotides, the CDR3 is TGCGCCAGCAGCTTTCCGGGACAGGGGGCAAAGTACACCGGGGAGCTGTTTTTT. As protein: CASSFPGQGAKYTGELFF.

This chain links TRBV4-2 with TRBJ1-3; D remains ambiguous. In germline, CDR1 is LGHNA, CDR2 YNFKEQ. The CDR3 length is 14 residues. V lost 0 bases and J lost 3, with 6 bases in between. In DNA form, the CDR3 reads TGTGCCAGCAGCCAAGATCTAGTTGGAAACACCATATATTTT. Encoded protein: CASSQDLVGNTIYF.

This rearrangement joins TRBV30 to TRBJ2-3; 10 bases match TRBD2. V trimming: 4 bases; J trimming: 2 bases; junction bases outside the gene matches: 6. CDR3 length: 15 residues. From germline, CDR1 is GTSNPN and CDR2 SVGIG (reference sequence). This CDR3 reads CAWTRTSGFTDTQYF. CDR3 DNA sequence: TGTGCCTGGACTCGGACTAGCGGATTCACAGATACGCAGTATTTT.

The chain has TRBV5-4 and TRBJ1-6; D is perhaps TRBD1 (5 bases). The germline V gene encodes CDR1 SGHNT and CDR2 YYREEE (reference sequence). This CDR3 has 14 amino acids. The V gene lost 4 bases and the J gene lost 7 bases, with 12 bases spanning the gap. The CDR3 bases are TGTGCCAGCAGCACCCCGACAGACAATTCACCCCTCCACTTT. Amino acids: CASSTPTDNSPLHF. The variable domain in full, with the rest retrieved from reference TRBV5-4 and TRBJ1-6, is ETGVTQSPTHLIKTRGQQVTLRCSSQSGHNTVSWYQQALGQGPQFIFQYYREEENGRGNFPPRFSGLQFPNYSSELNVNALELDDSALYLCASSTPTDNSPLHFGNGTRLTVT.

The chain carries TRBV12-5 and TRBJ2-1, with D maybe TRBD1 (6 bases). In germline, CDR1 is LGHNT, CDR2 FRNRAP. This CDR3 has 16 residues. The V and J ends lost 6 bases and 6 bases respectively, with 21 bases between them. The chain's CDR3 is CASGQPARPRGNEQFF. DNA of the CDR3: TGTGCTAGTGGACAGCCCGCAAGGCCCAGGGGCAATGAGCAGTTCTTC.

Only a few counts were recorded for this clone. This sequence joins TRBV7-9 and TRBJ1-2, with D hard to call. The CDR3 spans 12 residues. CDR1 is SEHNR and CDR2 is FQNEAQ in the germline V gene (reference sequence). Trimming removed 5 bases from V and 8 bases from J, with 12 bases in between. CDR3 residues: CASSPPLLGYTF. CDR3 DNA sequence: TGTGCCAGCAGCCCTCCGCTACTAGGCTACACCTTC.

V gene TRBV4-3 combines with J gene TRBJ1-2; TRBD1 agrees at 7 bases. With 3 bases clipped from V and 8 bases from J, the junction kept 12 bases outside the gene matches. The germline CDR1 and CDR2 sequences are LGHNA and YSLEER. This CDR3 comprises 15 residues. The CDR3 nucleotides read TGCGCCAGCAGCCAGGGGGACAGAGCAATAGAGGGCTACACCTTC. This encodes CASSQGDRAIEGYTF.

The genes are TRBV11-2 and TRBJ2-4; D possibly corresponds to TRBD2 (5 bases). Germline-derived CDR1 and CDR2 are SGHAT and FQNNGV. The V end was cut by 5 bases, the J end by 0 bases, with 8 bases between. This CDR3 spans 14 amino acids. CDR3 DNA: TGTGCCAGCAGCCCAGGACTAGCCAAAAACATTCAGTACTTC. Translating gives CASSPGLAKNIQYF.

The chain combines TRBV5-4 with TRBJ1-4, with 7 nucleotides matching TRBD1. CDR3 size: 13 residues. J gave up 10 bases and V 2 bases, and 5 bases lay outside the gene matches. Germline assignment: CDR1 SGHNT and CDR2 YYREEE (reference sequence). The CDR3 DNA reads TGTGCCAGCAGCTTTCAGGGGGTTGGAAAACTGTTTTTT. Translated: CASSFQGVGKLFF.

The sample holds a few counts of this clone. The rearrangement links TRBV4-3 to TRBJ2-7; maybe TRBD1 (5 bases). This CDR3 comprises 16 residues. The V gene's germline CDR1 is LGHNA and CDR2 YSLEER. V shed 3 bases and J shed 6 bases, with 21 bases lying between them. CDR3 residues: CASSHPRKGSPFEQYF. The CDR3 nucleotides read TGCGCCAGCAGCCATCCCCGGAAGGGGTCCCCCTTCGAGCAGTACTTC.

This chain links TRBV2 with TRBJ2-5, with 8 positions matching TRBD2. J was trimmed by 2 bases and V by 2 bases; bases with no gene match: 7. This CDR3 comprises 16 residues. Germline assignment: CDR1 SNHLY and CDR2 FYNNEI. Here the CDR3 reads CASSETAAGEQETQYF. DNA for the CDR3: TGTGCCAGCAGTGAAACGGCAGCGGGGGAACAAGAGACCCAGTACTTC.

The rearrangement joins TRBV6-1 to TRBJ1-1; no reliable D call. Trimming stripped 7 bases from V and 4 bases from J, with 7 bases between. Germline V CDR1 and CDR2: MNHNS, SASEGT. The CDR3 spans 11 residues. The CDR3 loop reads CASMFFTEAFF. The CDR3 DNA sequence: TGTGCCAGCATGTTCTTCACTGAAGCTTTCTTT.

The rearrangement links TRBV19 to TRBJ2-3, with 10 bases that match TRBD1. Germline CDR1 and CDR2: LNHDA and SQIVND (reference sequence). This CDR3 region has 16 residues. J was trimmed by 4 bases and V by 9 bases; bases with no gene match: 13. The CDR3 loop reads CASAPGTGVGADTQYF. The DNA of the CDR3 is TGTGCCAGCGCCCCCGGGACAGGGGTGGGTGCAGATACGCAGTATTTT.

This clone was detected a few times. This rearrangement joins TRBV5-4 to TRBJ1-1; D perhaps matches TRBD1 (5 bases). Trimming cost V 3 bases and J 2 bases, with 11 bases left between them. The germline gives CDR1 SGHNT, CDR2 YYREEE (reference sequence). The CDR3 covers 14 residues. CDR3 in DNA: TGTGCCAGCAGCTCCCAGGGTCTAAACACTGAAGCTTTCTTT. It codes for CASSSQGLNTEAFF.

In DNA form, the CDR3 reads TGTGCCAGCAGCTTAGATGGGGCGGAGAATTCACCCCTCCACTTT. It specifies CASSLDGAENSPLHF. The chain links TRBV11-2 to TRBJ1-6, with D perhaps TRBD1 (5 bases). Trimming removed 0 bases at V and 7 bases at J, with 10 bases between. The CDR3 consists of 15 residues. Germline V gene sequence: CDR1 SGHAT, CDR2 FQNNGV.

This clone was seen a few times. The chain is built from TRBV5-1 and TRBJ2-3, with TRBD2 matching over 7 bases. This CDR3 has 16 residues. V shed 2 bases, J shed 5 bases, and the junction held 11 bases outside the gene matches. CDR1 and CDR2 (germline): SGHRS, YFSETQ. The CDR3 nucleotides are TGCGCCAGCAGCTTACGAGGGAGGGCCGGAGTAGATACGCAGTATTTT. It is translated as CASSLRGRAGVDTQYF.

Only a few counts were recorded for this clone. The chain is built from TRBV11-2 and TRBJ2-7, with 11 bases lining up with TRBD2. Germline V CDR1 and CDR2: SGHAT, FQNNGV. With V trimmed by 3 bases and J by 0 bases, 7 bases remained unmatched. The CDR3 runs to 17 residues. In nucleotides, the CDR3 is TGTGCCAGCAGCTTGATGACTAGCGGGACCTCCTCCTACGAGCAGTACTTC. It codes for CASSLMTSGTSSYEQYF.

The count of this clone is one. This chain joins TRBV19 and TRBJ2-2; 7 bases are a match to TRBD1. Trimming cost V 2 bases and J 5 bases; bases outside gene matches: 8. Germline assignment: CDR1 LNHDA and CDR2 SQIVND (reference sequence). The CDR3 runs to 16 residues. The CDR3 here is CASSILTGVRTGELFF. CDR3 sequence (DNA): TGTGCCAGTAGTATACTTACAGGGGTTCGGACCGGGGAGCTGTTTTTT. The variable domain in full, with the rest retrieved from reference TRBV19 and TRBJ2-2, is DGGITQSPKYLFRKEGQNVTLSCEQNLNHDAMYWYRQDPGQGLRLIYYSQIVNDFQKGDIAEGYSVSREKKESFPLTVTSAQKNPTAFYLCASSILTGVRTGELFFGEGSRLTVL.

V usage is TRBV28 and J usage is TRBJ1-1; D ambiguous. V dropped 9 bases and J dropped 3 bases, with 11 bases sitting between them. CDR1 is MDHEN, CDR2 SYDVKM, per germline. This CDR3 spans 12 amino acids. DNA of the CDR3: TGTGCCAGTCGGATGGAGTACACTGAAGCTTTCTTT. As protein: CASRMEYTEAFF.